This entry describes one T cell receptor beta chain. What it binds is unknown. The sample is drawn from a study of cytomegalovirus exposure and HLA in healthy donors. Nominally healthy donors were sampled, though unrecorded immune exposures were likely. V dropped 3 bases and J dropped 7; count of bases not matched to a gene: 8. CDR1 and CDR2 from the germline V gene are SGHNT and YENEEA. The CDR3 runs 15 residues. Points from the study as a whole: The number of N-insertions in an Asian-associated ancestry cluster was reportedly below the approximately 700-donor mean in a later analysis.

With 60 Vbeta and 13 Jbeta primers, the PCR was carried out. Data came from immunoSEQ multiplex PCR; TCRdb stores just in-frame clones and leaves some out. Of approximately 150,000 clones in the sample, over 65% were seen once. The chain is built from TRBV11-3 and TRBJ2-1; TRBD2 matches at 8 bases. This clonotype was sampled from a man aged 40-55 years in good health and CMV-seropositive. The sequencing sample was made of PBMCs. The CDR3 DNA follows: TGTGCCAGCAGCTTGGGCCGACTAGCGTCGAATGAGCAGTTCTTC. Translated: CASSLGRLASNEQFF.